A selection of T cell receptor beta chains follows, all from one sample in a study of blood T cell repertoires in COVID-19. The table came from immunoSEQ multiplex PCR; TCRdb's copy has only in-frame clones and leaves some out. Among 130,000 to 150,000 clones, 65% to 85% were seen once, and the ten largest hold 1.9%. Sequenced sample: peripheral blood. The receptor set was obtained from a woman aged 55-70 years with acute or convalescent COVID-19. Both conserved end residues are part of each CDR3. The D gene is left open where the match is weak. Clone size, where shown, is once, few, many, or a class for clones that have expanded.

TRBJ2-1	-	TRBV3-1/TRBV3-2	TRBD2	TGTGCCAGCAGCCAACCCTTTACCAGACTAGCGGAAAATGAGCAGTTCTTC	CASSQPFTRLAENEQFF
TRBJ2-3	once	TRBV7-9	-	TGTGCCAGCAGCCCCCTAGACAGCACAGATACGCAGTATTTT	CASSPLDSTDTQYF
TRBJ1-1	-	TRBV7-8	TRBD1	TGTGCCAGCAGCTCAACAGGGGTTTTGGTCACTGAAGCTTTCTTT	CASSSTGVLVTEAFF
TRBJ2-3	-	TRBV12-2	-	TGTGCAAGTCGCTTAGTCAGACTCGGACTAGAAGCCGCAGATACGCAGTATTTT	CASRLVRLGLEAADTQYF
TRBJ2-7	-	TRBV27	-	TGTGCCAGCAGTTTATATTTTCGATTAGGACTGAGCTCCTACGAGCAGTACTTC	CASSLYFRLGLSSYEQYF
TRBJ1-5	few	TRBV7-8	-	TGTGCCAGCAGCCCAAACAGGGCCAGCAATCAGCCCCAGCATTTT	CASSPNRASNQPQHF
TRBJ2-1	-	TRBV6-5	-	TGTGCCAGCAGTTACTTACCCCTTTCGGCCTACAATGAGCAGTTCTTC	CASSYLPLSAYNEQFF
TRBJ1-4	few	TRBV6-5	TRBD1	TGTGCCAGCAGTTACGACGAGGGGGCTGAAAAACTGTTTTTT	CASSYDEGAEKLFF
TRBJ2-5	-	TRBV6-5	TRBD1	TGTGCCAGCGGCAGGGGGCTGGGGACCCAGTACTTC	CASGRGLGTQYF
TRBJ1-3	-	TRBV6-7	-	TGTGCCAGCAAACTCCCATGCGTCCCTGGAAACACCATATATTTT	CASKLPCVPGNTIYF
TRBJ2-5	-	TRBV10-1	-	TGCGCCAGCAGTGAGGCAGGTCAAGAGACCCAGTACTTC	CASSEAGQETQYF
TRBJ2-3	-	TRBV27	TRBD1	TGTGCCAGCAGTGCATACAGGGGGTCGAGCACAGATACGCAGTATTTT	CASSAYRGSSTDTQYF
TRBJ2-5	-	TRBV3-1/TRBV3-2	-	TGTGCCAGCAGAGCGGTCGAGGCCCAGTACTTC	CASRAVEAQYF
TRBJ2-1	-	TRBV7-2	TRBD2	TGTGCCAGCAGCAAACTAGCGGGAGGATTAAATGAGCAGTTCTTC	CASSKLAGGLNEQFF
TRBJ2-3	few	TRBV4-1	-	TGCGCCAGCAGCCAATTCGGGGGGCGGGATACGCAGTATTTT	CASSQFGGRDTQYF